This T cell receptor beta chain was recorded in a study of shared clonotypes between healthy human individuals. Donors were healthy HIV-negative adults without recent acute infections or vaccinations. Replicate PCRs run on sorted subsets employed approximately 200 ng DNA, 25,000 to 35,000 T cell genomes. Profiled with immunoSEQ multiplex PCR; TCRdb holds only in-frame clones, not every one. The sample contains around 2,000,000 clones, 85% to 95% of which appear only once. This clone was seen a handful of times. CDR3 size: 12 residues. V gave up 10 bases and J gave up 8 bases, with 17 bases separating them. Germline assignment: CDR1 MNHEY and CDR2 SVGAGI.

The TCR sequence derives from a man between 18 and 29 years old in good health. The sample comprised naive CD4+ T cells sorted from blood. Subset described: CD45RA+ positively selected. The V gene is TRBV6-5, the J gene TRBJ1-2; the D gene is possibly TRBD1 (6 bases). CDR3 DNA sequence: TGTGCCACCCGAAGGGGGGCCGAGGGCTACACCTTC. Amino acid sequence: CATRRGAEGYTF.